This is a list of T cell receptor beta chains from one sample in a study of T cells of healthy individuals. MiXCR, applied by TCRdb to the 5' RACE reads, yields one record per CDR3 protein. The table shows about 96,000 distinct CDR3 sequences, with 15% to 20% occurring only once. The source of these receptors is a human donor in good health. Both conserved end residues are part of each CDR3. The D gene is left open where the match is weak. Clone size is not always given. Where it is, it says once, few, many or a class for expanded clones.

CDR3 DNA: TGCAGTGCTAGAGTACTAGCGGGGGAGCCCTTCAAAAACATTCAGTACTTC
CDR3 protein: CSARVLAGEPFKNIQYF
D gene: TRBD2
J gene: TRBJ2-4
clone size: -
V gene: TRBV20-1

CDR3 DNA: TGTGCCAGCAGTTTATTAGGGGGTCAACTTTATGGCTACACCTTC
CDR3 protein: CASSLLGGQLYGYTF
D gene: -
J gene: TRBJ1-2
clone size: many
V gene: TRBV28

CDR3 DNA: TGCGCCAGCAGCTCCCTTAATGAGCAGTTCTTC
CDR3 protein: CASSSLNEQFF
D gene: -
J gene: TRBJ2-1
clone size: -
V gene: TRBV5-1

CDR3 DNA: TGCAGCGTTGAAAAACGAGATTCTGGAAACACCATATATTTT
CDR3 protein: CSVEKRDSGNTIYF
D gene: -
J gene: TRBJ1-3
clone size: -
V gene: TRBV29-1

CDR3 DNA: TGTGCCAGCAGTTCTCAACGGGAAAATCAGCCCCAGCATTTT
CDR3 protein: CASSSQRENQPQHF
D gene: -
J gene: TRBJ1-5
clone size: -
V gene: TRBV6-2/TRBV6-3

CDR3 DNA: TGTGCCAGCTCACCAGGGTACGGGGCCAACGTCCGGACTTTC
CDR3 protein: CASSPGYGANVRTF
D gene: -
J gene: TRBJ2-6
clone size: -
V gene: TRBV18

CDR3 DNA: TGCAGTGCTTCGGAGGGGCAGTACTATGGCTACACCTTC
CDR3 protein: CSASEGQYYGYTF
D gene: -
J gene: TRBJ1-2
clone size: -
V gene: TRBV20-1

CDR3 DNA: TGTGCCAGCAGCGGGACAGCTTACAATGAGCAGTTCTTC
CDR3 protein: CASSGTAYNEQFF
D gene: TRBD1
J gene: TRBJ2-1
clone size: -
V gene: TRBV7-9

CDR3 DNA: TGTGCCAGCAGCATACCGGGCACAGATACGCAGTATTTT
CDR3 protein: CASSIPGTDTQYF
D gene: -
J gene: TRBJ2-3
clone size: few
V gene: TRBV9

CDR3 DNA: TGTGCCAGCAGCCCGAGTAAGGGCGCGAACACCGGGGAGCTGTTTTTT
CDR3 protein: CASSPSKGANTGELFF
D gene: -
J gene: TRBJ2-2
clone size: -
V gene: TRBV27

CDR3 DNA: TGCGCCAGCAGCCAAGAACCCTCCTGGGACGGCTACACCTTC
CDR3 protein: CASSQEPSWDGYTF
D gene: -
J gene: TRBJ1-2
clone size: -
V gene: TRBV4-3

CDR3 DNA: TGTGCCAGCACCCTATTTACAGGGACTAACTATGGCTACACCTTC
CDR3 protein: CASTLFTGTNYGYTF
D gene: -
J gene: TRBJ1-2
clone size: many
V gene: TRBV12-3/TRBV12-4

CDR3 DNA: TGCAGTGCTGGACTGACTGGGAATGGGGACAATGAGCAGTTCTTC
CDR3 protein: CSAGLTGNGDNEQFF
D gene: -
J gene: TRBJ2-1
clone size: few
V gene: TRBV20-1

CDR3 DNA: TGTGCCAGCAGCGTAGGACAGGCCCCCTACGAGCAGTACTTC
CDR3 protein: CASSVGQAPYEQYF
D gene: -
J gene: TRBJ2-7
clone size: many
V gene: TRBV9

CDR3 DNA: TGCGCCAGCAGCTTGGGACTAGACGACACGCAGTATTTT
CDR3 protein: CASSLGLDDTQYF
D gene: -
J gene: TRBJ2-3
clone size: -
V gene: TRBV5-1

CDR3 DNA: TGCAGTGCTTTCCTACCTTACCAAGAGACCCAGTACTTC
CDR3 protein: CSAFLPYQETQYF
D gene: -
J gene: TRBJ2-5
clone size: few
V gene: TRBV20-1

CDR3 DNA: TGTGCCAGCAGCCCGCCTAGAGCCGATGAGCAGTTCTTC
CDR3 protein: CASSPPRADEQFF
D gene: -
J gene: TRBJ2-1
clone size: many
V gene: TRBV7-8

CDR3 DNA: TGCAGTGCTAAAGAGGGGCAGAGGGCTGTTGGGGGTCAGCCCCAGCATTTT
CDR3 protein: CSAKEGQRAVGGQPQHF
D gene: -
J gene: TRBJ1-5
clone size: -
V gene: TRBV20-1

CDR3 DNA: TGTGCCAGTAGTACCTACACAGTCCCGGTAAGGTACGAGCAGTACTTC
CDR3 protein: CASSTYTVPVRYEQYF
D gene: -
J gene: TRBJ2-7
clone size: many
V gene: TRBV19

CDR3 DNA: TGTGCCAGCAGTAGGATGAGGGAGGACTATGGCTACACCTTC
CDR3 protein: CASSRMREDYGYTF
D gene: -
J gene: TRBJ1-2
clone size: -
V gene: TRBV2

CDR3 DNA: TGTGCCATCAGTGAGGCGGCGCAGGGGGGCACCGGGGAGCTGTTTTTT
CDR3 protein: CAISEAAQGGTGELFF
D gene: -
J gene: TRBJ2-2
clone size: -
V gene: TRBV10-3

CDR3 DNA: TGTGCCAGCAGCGTGGGGACAGTTTCGTTCTTC
CDR3 protein: CASSVGTVSFF
D gene: TRBD1
J gene: TRBJ2-1
clone size: -
V gene: TRBV5-4

CDR3 DNA: TGTGCCAGCAGCGCACCGCAGGGACTAGCGGGAGAGACCCAGTACTTC
CDR3 protein: CASSAPQGLAGETQYF
D gene: TRBD2
J gene: TRBJ2-5
clone size: -
V gene: TRBV9

CDR3 DNA: TGTGCCAGCAGCTCTGGGCGGGACAGGGTCATTGGGGCCAACGTCCTGACTTTC
CDR3 protein: CASSSGRDRVIGANVLTF
D gene: TRBD1
J gene: TRBJ2-6
clone size: -
V gene: TRBV7-8

CDR3 DNA: TGCAGCGCCGGAACAGAGACCTACGAGCAGTACTTC
CDR3 protein: CSAGTETYEQYF
D gene: -
J gene: TRBJ2-7
clone size: many
V gene: TRBV29-1

CDR3 DNA: TGTGCCAGCAGCGCATCCGGGACCCACACCGGGGAGCTGTTTTTT
CDR3 protein: CASSASGTHTGELFF
D gene: -
J gene: TRBJ2-2
clone size: -
V gene: TRBV7-3

CDR3 DNA: TGTGCCAGCACCAGCGGGGGTCTTAGCTCCTACGAGCAGTACTTC
CDR3 protein: CASTSGGLSSYEQYF
D gene: TRBD2
J gene: TRBJ2-7
clone size: few
V gene: TRBV7-9

CDR3 DNA: TGCGCCAGCAGCGTTTTGGCGAGATACAATGAGCAGTTCTTC
CDR3 protein: CASSVLARYNEQFF
D gene: -
J gene: TRBJ2-1
clone size: many
V gene: TRBV5-1

CDR3 DNA: TGTGCCAGCAGCTTAGGCAGGGTCGAGACCCAGTACTTC
CDR3 protein: CASSLGRVETQYF
D gene: -
J gene: TRBJ2-5
clone size: few
V gene: TRBV7-2

CDR3 DNA: TGTGCCAGCACAAATAGGGGACAGGGGATTACTAACTATGGCTACACCTTC
CDR3 protein: CASTNRGQGITNYGYTF
D gene: TRBD1
J gene: TRBJ1-2
clone size: -
V gene: TRBV6-6

CDR3 DNA: TGTGCCAGCAGGCTCGAACAAGCAACTAATGAAAAACTGTTTTTT
CDR3 protein: CASRLEQATNEKLFF
D gene: -
J gene: TRBJ1-4
clone size: few
V gene: TRBV2

CDR3 DNA: TGTGCCATCTGGTCTGGTAGGACTGAAGCTTTCTTT
CDR3 protein: CAIWSGRTEAFF
D gene: -
J gene: TRBJ1-1
clone size: few
V gene: TRBV10-3

CDR3 DNA: TGTGCCAGCAGTGGCTTATCAGGGGGCCAGCCCCAGCATTTT
CDR3 protein: CASSGLSGGQPQHF
D gene: TRBD1
J gene: TRBJ1-5
clone size: many
V gene: TRBV6-2/TRBV6-3

CDR3 DNA: TGTGCCAGCAGCGTAGGAGGGGGAGGGGATTACTACGAGCAGTACTTC
CDR3 protein: CASSVGGGGDYYEQYF
D gene: -
J gene: TRBJ2-7
clone size: -
V gene: TRBV9

CDR3 DNA: TGTGCCAGCAGCTCATCTGTGGGGAGTCGCGGGGAGCTGTTTTTT
CDR3 protein: CASSSSVGSRGELFF
D gene: -
J gene: TRBJ2-2
clone size: -
V gene: TRBV7-2

CDR3 DNA: TGTGCCAGCAGCGGACTAGCGGAAGAGACTAGCACAGATACGCAGTATTTT
CDR3 protein: CASSGLAEETSTDTQYF
D gene: TRBD2
J gene: TRBJ2-3
clone size: -
V gene: TRBV3-1

CDR3 DNA: TGTGCCATCAGTGATGAGGGGGTTAACCATGGTAATGAGCAGTTCTTC
CDR3 protein: CAISDEGVNHGNEQFF
D gene: -
J gene: TRBJ2-1
clone size: -
V gene: TRBV10-3

CDR3 DNA: TGTGCCAGTAGTATGGACAGGGGGGGCAATGAGCAGTTCTTC
CDR3 protein: CASSMDRGGNEQFF
D gene: TRBD1
J gene: TRBJ2-1
clone size: -
V gene: TRBV19

CDR3 DNA: TGCAGCGTGGGACAGGGGGGATTGAACACTGAAGCTTTCTTT
CDR3 protein: CSVGQGGLNTEAFF
D gene: TRBD1
J gene: TRBJ1-1
clone size: few
V gene: TRBV29-1

CDR3 DNA: TGTGCCATGTGGGATGGGAACACTGAAGCTTTCTTT
CDR3 protein: CAMWDGNTEAFF
D gene: -
J gene: TRBJ1-1
clone size: -
V gene: TRBV10-3

CDR3 DNA: TGTGCCAGCAGCCAATCGGGAGACTATGGCTACACCTTC
CDR3 protein: CASSQSGDYGYTF
D gene: -
J gene: TRBJ1-2
clone size: -
V gene: TRBV4-2

CDR3 DNA: TGTGCCAGCAGTTTCACTAGCGGGAGGTTAGGGGAGCAGTTCTTC
CDR3 protein: CASSFTSGRLGEQFF
D gene: TRBD2
J gene: TRBJ2-1
clone size: few
V gene: TRBV27

CDR3 DNA: TGTGCCAGCAGTTTTGATCAGGGGAATAGGCCCCTCCACTTT
CDR3 protein: CASSFDQGNRPLHF
D gene: -
J gene: TRBJ1-6
clone size: few
V gene: TRBV28

CDR3 DNA: TGTGCCAGCAGCGGGCAAGCATCTGGGGCCAACGTCCTGACTTTC
CDR3 protein: CASSGQASGANVLTF
D gene: -
J gene: TRBJ2-6
clone size: -
V gene: TRBV9

CDR3 DNA: TGTGCCAGCAGCGTAGTTGCGGGAGGTCCCTCCTACAATGAGCAGTTCTTC
CDR3 protein: CASSVVAGGPSYNEQFF
D gene: TRBD2
J gene: TRBJ2-1
clone size: few
V gene: TRBV9